Listed here is a single T cell receptor (beta chain). This receptor's antigen is unknown. Library creation used the immunoSEQ multiplex PCR assay. For the multiplex PCR, a mixture combining 60 forward primers for TCR Vbeta segments and 13 reverse primers for TCR Jbeta segments was used. The CDR3 region of rearranged TCR beta genes was amplified from genomic DNA with a multiplex PCR assay. On the Illumina HiSeq System, the amplified TCR beta libraries were sequenced as 87-base-pair reads. Per the authors' processing: A later analysis counted around 72 million unique TCR beta chains across the 670 or so repertoires, and roughly 10 million of these chains were shared by at least two donors. Raw reads were error-corrected and collapsed into unique sequences with a nearest-neighbor algorithm that merged closely related sequences to remove PCR and sequencing errors. CDR3 sequences were aligned to IMGT reference sequences to assign V, D and J gene segments. For a sequence to be retained, a match of at least six nucleotides was required to both a V gene segment and a J gene segment. Rearrangements were classified as productive when the CDR3 lacked stop codons and remained in frame with V and J, and all other rearrangements were classified as non-productive. Following IMGT convention, CDR3 was defined as the stretch from the second conserved V-encoded cysteine up to the conserved J-encoded phenylalanine. The earlier analysis of about 500 of the donors excluded sequences that lacked an unambiguous match to a single V gene segment. In an earlier analysis of 587 of the donors, a V segment was called functional when productive rearrangements were above 56.7%, and segregating when the standard deviation between donors exceeded 5%. A statistical classification framework was built for diagnosing cytomegalovirus status from the catalog of TCR beta chain sequences. In a later analysis, V and J genes were assigned by comparing TCR nucleotide sequences against IMGT/GENE-DB human TR gene sequences. A later analysis assigned CDR3 sequences and most-parsimonious VDJ recombination scenarios with the TCRdist pipeline. A later analysis defined each TCR beta chain by its CDR3 amino acid sequence plus V-gene family, and excluded reads lacking a unique V-gene family. As a way to deal with suspected cross-contamination and a sequencing artifact, a later analysis dropped 450 to 600 nucleotide sequences that were highly shared and had low generation probability. In a later analysis, a clonal expansion index was calculated for each public chain from normalized within-repertoire ranks of inferred template counts. A later analysis computed generation probabilities with a VDJ recombination model fitted to out-of-frame rearrangements, and checked the results against IGoR. A later analysis scored TCR-TCR, TCR-HLA and TCR-CMV co-occurrence with hypergeometric tests, applying a repertoire-size bias correction to TCR pairs. To estimate false discovery rates, a later analysis permuted the HLA or CMV assignments 20 times. A later analysis grouped co-occurring TCRs with DBSCAN, adding TCRdist sequence similarity when clustering within HLA-allele-positive subsets. Repertoires with fewer than 30,000 or more than 120,000 public chains, plus five repertoires with anomalous nucleotide sharing, were excluded from co-occurrence clustering. TCRdb took over this immuneACCESS table, retaining in-frame rearrangements with V and J assigned. Such tables are incomplete; in checked studies, under half of the missing clones stem from an unresolved V gene, and the remainder is unexplained. The V and J calls and clone size were taken over from that table, and D and trimming were inferred from the DNA. The table for this sample records around 71,000 clones. Approximately 1.7% of the sample is in the top ten clones.

The sample comes from a study of cytomegalovirus exposure and HLA in healthy donors (dated by TCRdb to 2015 to 2018). Turning to the overall study: An earlier analysis of a few hundred of the donors reported 250 to 350 Gb of sequence data and 95 million to 140 million unique TCR beta sequences obtained from about 170 million T cells. Across around 400 genotyped donors of the cohort, an average of about 200,000 unique TCR beta nucleotide sequences per donor were sequenced, and roughly 17% of those sequences were non-productive. Both class I and class II loci were covered by HLA typing, at four-digit resolution. The later analysis used no new phenotypic data to find candidate immune exposures, relying instead on TCR beta sequences and their occurrence across donors. Around 330 gigabases of sequencing data and tens of millions of unique TCR sequences made up an early release that covered approximately 620 HLA-typed donors. To predict cytomegalovirus infection status, the study brought together high-throughput TCR immunosequencing, statistical association of individual TCRs with disease status, and machine learning. To decide whether each TCR beta V gene segment behaved as functional or pseudogenic, an earlier analysis of several hundred of the donors relied on high-throughput TCR beta sequencing. The study was designed to test whether signatures of past pathogen exposure could be identified by cataloging public T cell receptors. A later genetic analysis used genome-wide SNP genotypes for about three fifths of the 666 donors, treating that subset as a discovery cohort. In a later analysis, previously published TCR beta repertoires from 670 or so donors were re-analyzed and high-resolution HLA genotyping was added so that TCR occurrence patterns could be studied. The T cell repertoires of several hundred subjects were profiled by immunosequencing and related to cytomegalovirus serostatus. The genetic ancestry cluster associated with self-reported Caucasian donors included 81% of the 398 genotyped donors. All discovery cohort repertoires had been generated using a single sequencing platform. Because of strong linkage in the cohort, four to six DR-DQ haplotypes were treated as single units for association and clustering. Donor age, sex, ethnicity and CMV serostatus were compiled together with the repertoire data. The number of typed donors differed by locus: roughly 629-630 for A, B, C, DRB1 and DQB1; 500 to 550 for DQA1; approximately 610 for DPA1; and around 450 for DPB1. A separate validation cohort of roughly 110 different subjects was used in addition to the roughly 620-subject first cohort.

The CDR3 spans 15 residues, from the cysteine through the phenylalanine. Of all the DNA, just the CDR3 is kept, 45 bases in frame from base 1. Looking up the germline V gene yields CDR1 SGHDN and CDR2 FVKESK. V and J are trimmed by 0 bases and 13 bases, and the gene matches miss 12 bases of the junction. Findings and caveats that apply to the study as a whole: In an earlier analysis of fewer than 700 of the donors, most TCR beta V segments appeared in productive rearrangements about 90% or about 30% of the time, broadly matching IMGT annotations. A later analysis reported that several top co-occurrence clusters appeared linked to parvovirus B19, influenza, CMV and Epstein-Barr virus. Linkage disequilibrium might explain the correlated functional status among segregating V segments, but an unknown experimental factor could not be excluded. Because some donors lacked HLA typing at each locus, the association tests relied only on the typed subset. The study gave a list of 150 to 200 TCR beta chains associated with cytomegalovirus. Most TCR sequences were seen in very few donors, while some public TCRs were found in many individuals. A later analysis found that TCR association rates varied across HLA loci, with DRB1 alleles showing the most associated TCRs and HLA-C alleles the fewest. Because the 87-base-pair reads could not distinguish some IMGT-functional V segments, including TRBV6-2 and TRBV6-3, those segments were excluded. The earlier analysis of 587 of the donors excluded some 15 rarely observed V segments, including chromosome 9 orphons, because counts were too low. At a false discovery rate of 0.05, a later analysis linked under 20,000 TCR beta sequences to specific HLA alleles. The cohort was sequenced for TCR beta chains only, and without alpha or paired-chain data the features that could be detected were limited. Compared with equally common non-associated chains, HLA-associated TCR beta chains in a later analysis were more clonally expanded and had lower generation probabilities. Immune exposure information for the cohort was limited to CMV serostatus. When HLA alleles, especially DR and DQ, strongly co-occurred, attributing TCR associations to individual alleles was difficult. A cluster of highly shared sequence variants was judged likely to be a technical artifact of the sequencing pipeline. A later analysis found that most CMV-associated TCR beta chains appeared HLA-restricted, with HLA associations seemingly driven largely by CMV exposure. In a later genetic analysis, fewer N-insertions in productive TCRs were reported among donors in an Asian-associated ancestry cluster than the approximately 710-donor mean. A further reported finding was that TCR beta sequences accurately predicted the HLA-A and HLA-B alleles for most subjects in the first cohort. The authors suggested that the approach could potentially be generalized to other disease states and immunological phenotypes. In both the original and validation cohorts, the classifier was reported to diagnose cytomegalovirus status with high specificity and sensitivity. V-gene and J-gene trimming of TCR beta chains was associated with a missense DCLRE1C variant in a later genetic analysis, and the association was replicated in an independent cohort. A few of the identified cytomegalovirus-associated TCR beta chains were confirmed in vitro to be specific for cytomegalovirus antigens. Presence/absence analyses assumed roughly uniform sequencing depth across donors, an assumption that may not hold.

The cohort was made up of about 610 healthy bone marrow donors. At the time of sampling, every cohort member was nominally healthy, though immune exposures that went unrecorded were likely present. The donor was CMV seronegative and belonged to the group of under 400 seronegative cohort members. A peripheral blood sample was collected from each donor, and TCR beta sequencing was performed on peripheral blood mononuclear cells. The Qiagen DNeasy Blood Extraction Kit was used to extract genomic DNA from the blood cell samples. The V and J genes are TRBV14 and TRBJ1-1, with TRBD1 identical over 9 junction bases. This receptor was identified in a woman in her twenties or thirties in good health and CMV-seronegative. Specimen: PBMCs. The CDR3: CASSQESGTGHLGFF. The sequenced DNA: TGTGCCAGCAGCCAAGAGTCGGGGACAGGGCATTTGGGTTTCTTT. Joined to the reference TRBV14 and TRBJ1-1 proteins, this CDR3 gives the full variable domain: EAGVTQFPSHSVIEKGQTVTLRCDPISGHDNLYWYRRVMGKEIKFLLHFVKESKQDESGMPNNRFLAERTGGTYSTLKVQPAELEDSGVYFCASSQESGTGHLGFFGQGTRLTVV.